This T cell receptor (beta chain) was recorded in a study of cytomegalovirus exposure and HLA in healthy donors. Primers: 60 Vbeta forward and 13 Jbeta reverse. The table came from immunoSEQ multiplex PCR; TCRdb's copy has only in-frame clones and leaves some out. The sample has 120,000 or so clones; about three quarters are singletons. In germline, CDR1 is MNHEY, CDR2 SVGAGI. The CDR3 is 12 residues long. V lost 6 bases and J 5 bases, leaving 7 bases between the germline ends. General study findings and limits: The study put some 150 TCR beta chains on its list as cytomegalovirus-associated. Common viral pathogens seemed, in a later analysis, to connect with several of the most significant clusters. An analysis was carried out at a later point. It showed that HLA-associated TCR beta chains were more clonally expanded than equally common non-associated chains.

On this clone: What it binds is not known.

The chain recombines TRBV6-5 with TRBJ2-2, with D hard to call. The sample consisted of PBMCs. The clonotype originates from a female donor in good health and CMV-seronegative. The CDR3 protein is CASRWRTGELFF. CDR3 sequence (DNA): TGTGCCAGCAGGTGGAGAACCGGGGAGCTGTTTTTT.